Each of the 22 T cell receptor beta chains below was sequenced from the same sample in a study of immune heterogeneity within non-small cell lung tumors. Multiplex PCR amplified TCR beta CDR3 with 32 V and 13 J primers. A single record per CDR3 protein comes from TCRdb applying MiXCR to the multiplex PCR reads. This table holds 3,000 to 4,000 distinct CDR3 sequences, approximately 35% found once. Template material for each sample was 500 to 650 ng of bulk tumor genomic DNA. Collection of several biopsies per primary tumor, spaced far apart, took place during surgery. Curative surgery was performed on patients who had untreated, newly diagnosed non-small cell lung cancer. The sample was lung tumor tissue. All receptors come from a man between 70 and 80 years old with non-small cell lung cancer.

Within the sample, this clonotype is large. V gene TRBV9 combines with J gene TRBJ2-1; D remains unclear. In germline, CDR1 is SGDLS, CDR2 YYNGEE. Trimming shortened V by 3 bases and J by 0 bases, and 10 bases separated the two germline ends. The length of the CDR3 is 15 residues. This chain's CDR3 is CASSAQANSYNEQFF. CDR3 nucleotides: TGTGCCAGCAGCGCACAAGCGAACTCCTACAATGAGCAGTTCTTC.

This clonotype has a single count. The chain carries TRBV20-1 and TRBJ1-3; TRBD1 might be the D (5 bases). This CDR3 spans 13 amino acids. Germline-derived CDR1 and CDR2 are DFQATT and SNEGSKA (reference sequence). This chain's CDR3 is CDATGTLGNTIYF. The CDR3, as DNA: TGCGATGCCACCGGGACGCTTGGAAACACCATATATTTT.

In its sample, this clonotype was seen a few times. This chain uses TRBV3-1 with TRBJ1-1, with TRBD1 identical over 8 bases. In germline, CDR1 is LGHDT, CDR2 YNNKEL (reference sequence). The CDR3 runs 15 residues. J was trimmed by 2 bases and V by 0 bases; bases with no gene match: 2. The CDR3 DNA reads as TGTGCCAGCAGCCAAGATTCAGGGGGCAACACTGAAGCTTTCTTT. This translates into CASSQDSGGNTEAFF.

The sample holds a few counts of this clonotype. The chain combines TRBV18 with TRBJ2-7; D is uncertain. Deletions cut 3 bases from V and 5 bases from J, with 11 bases between. In germline, CDR1 is KGHSH, CDR2 LQKENI. This CDR3 region has 13 residues. As DNA, the CDR3 is TGTGCCAGCTCACCGTTGAAGGGCGACGAGCAGTACTTC. This gives the protein CASSPLKGDEQYF.

The V gene is TRBV6-1, the J gene TRBJ1-2, with no clear D. CDR1 and CDR2 (germline): MNHNS, SASEGT. Trimming pared 6 bases from V and 2 bases from J, leaving 25 bases between. This CDR3 has 18 residues. The CDR3 DNA follows: TGTGCCAGCAGATCGCCCTCAGGTTTAACTGGTTGGAACTATGGCTACACCTTC. This codes for CASRSPSGLTGWNYGYTF.

In this sample, this clonotype is hyperexpanded (1% or more). This chain joins TRBV12-3 or TRBV12-4 and TRBJ1-3, with no clear D. The CDR3 consists of 18 residues. The ends were cut back, 3 bases at V and 0 bases at J, with 18 bases in the middle. The CDR3 nucleotides read TGTGCCAGCAGTTTGAGGGATCTTTGGAAACCCTCTGGAAACACCATATATTTT. Translated: CASSLRDLWKPSGNTIYF.

This clonotype has just a few counts. The CDR3 nucleotides are TGTGCCAGCAGTCGCATAATGGGGCCGGCTACGCAGTATTTT. Its protein product is CASSRIMGPATQYF. The V and J genes are TRBV11-2 and TRBJ2-3; TRBD1 is a possible D gene (5 bases). V was pared by 6 bases and J by 8 bases, with 18 bases between. Germline lookup yields CDR1 SGHAT and CDR2 FQNNGV. This CDR3 contains 14 residues. The full variable domain, rest sourced from reference TRBV11-2 and TRBJ2-3, is EAGVAQSPRYKIIEKRQSVAFWCNPISGHATLYWYQQILGQGPKLLIQFQNNGVVDDSQLPKDRFSAERLKGVDSTLKIQPAKLEDSAVYLCASSRIMGPATQYFGPGTRLTVL.

This clonotype was seen only a few times. The V gene is TRBV2, the J gene TRBJ2-3; perhaps TRBD1 as D (5 bases). The CDR3 has 15 amino acids. Looked up from germline, CDR1 is SNHLY and CDR2 is FYNNEI. Trimming removed 6 bases from V and 4 bases from J, with 17 bases in between. The CDR3 sequence is CASSDPSLGADTQYF. The DNA for the CDR3 is TGTGCCAGCAGCGATCCCTCGCTAGGGGCAGATACGCAGTATTTT.

The rearrangement joins TRBV19 to TRBJ2-7; D possibly corresponds to TRBD1 (6 bases). Germline V gene sequence: CDR1 LNHDA, CDR2 SQIVND (reference sequence). Trimming pared 6 bases from V and 6 bases from J, leaving 24 bases between. The CDR3 totals 16 residues. The CDR3 DNA follows: TGTGCCAGTAGCCCTTATTCGGCACAGGGATTCGGCGAGCAGTACTTC. It translates to CASSPYSAQGFGEQYF.

V and J are TRBV6-1 and TRBJ1-2, with TRBD1 as a possible D gene (5 bases). Germline loops: CDR1 MNHNS, CDR2 SASEGT. The V gene lost 7 bases and the J gene lost 7 bases, with 25 bases spanning the gap. The CDR3 covers 16 residues. This CDR3 reads CASTHQGGARAGGYTF. The CDR3 nucleotides are TGTGCCAGCACCCACCAAGGAGGGGCGCGGGCCGGTGGCTACACCTTC.

The rearrangement links TRBV30 to TRBJ2-5, with TRBD1 matching 10 bases. Germline V gives CDR1 GTSNPN, CDR2 SVGIG (reference sequence). The CDR3 contains 13 residues. V was clipped by 8 bases and J by 5 bases; unmatched bases: 8. In DNA form, the CDR3 reads TGTGCCGGGGGGACAGGGGCCTGGGAGACCCAGTACTTC. Its translation: CAGGTGAWETQYF.

Only a few counts were recorded for this clonotype. This chain joins TRBV2 and TRBJ2-7, with a tentative D call TRBD1 (6 bases). Germline V lookup: CDR1 SNHLY, CDR2 FYNNEI. The CDR3 runs to 15 residues. V dropped 2 bases and J dropped 7 bases, with 18 bases sitting between them. CDR3 sequence: CASSERFQGSWEQYF. In nucleotides, the CDR3 is TGTGCCAGCAGTGAAAGGTTCCAGGGGAGCTGGGAGCAGTACTTC.

This clonotype was counted once. J is TRBJ2-7 and V is TRBV6-1, with 10 bases fitting TRBD1. CDR1 is MNHNS and CDR2 is SASEGT in the germline V gene. V was clipped by 5 bases and J by 5 bases; unmatched bases: 6. The CDR3 is 14 amino acids. CDR3 in amino acids: CASSPRDRGNEQYF. The CDR3, as DNA: TGTGCCAGCAGTCCCCGGGACAGGGGAAACGAGCAGTACTTC.

The chain employs TRBV27 and TRBJ1-5, with no clear D. This CDR3 spans 13 amino acids. CDR1 is MNHEY and CDR2 is SMNVEV in the germline V gene (reference sequence). Trimming took 4 bases from V and 4 from J, leaving 8 bases between them. The CDR3 nucleotides are TGTGCCAGCAGTTCGGACCTTAATCAGCCCCAGCATTTT. The encoded protein is CASSSDLNQPQHF.

There are a few counts of this clonotype. The V call is TRBV28, the J call TRBJ1-5; D uncertain. The CDR3 runs 12 residues. Trimming cost V 5 bases and J 9 bases, with 11 bases left between them. CDR1 MDHEN and CDR2 SYDVKM come from the germline V gene. The CDR3 protein is CASSPPRGPQHF. The DNA for the CDR3 is TGTGCCAGCAGTCCGCCCAGAGGGCCCCAGCATTTT.

This clonotype was found a few times. This rearrangement joins TRBV28 to TRBJ1-2; 11 nucleotides align to TRBD1. CDR1 MDHEN and CDR2 SYDVKM come from the germline V gene. V trimming: 6 bases; J trimming: 2 bases; junction bases outside the gene matches: 2. The CDR3 covers 14 residues. In DNA, the CDR3 is TGTGCCAGCAGGGACAGGGGGCACAACTATGGCTACACCTTC. Its protein is CASRDRGHNYGYTF.

The sample holds a few counts of this clonotype. This chain connects TRBV18 to TRBJ1-2; D gene ambiguous. The CDR3 sequence is 11 residues long. Germline V gives CDR1 KGHSH, CDR2 LQKENI. V was clipped by 6 bases and J by 10 bases, with 12 bases between them. The CDR3 loop reads CASSRALVYTF. In DNA, the CDR3 is TGTGCCAGCTCTCGGGCTCTAGTCTACACCTTC.

As concerns this clonotype: Since a much larger clone is just one base distant, this may be a read error. This rearrangement joins TRBV7-2 to TRBJ2-7, with a tentative D call TRBD1 (5 bases). This CDR3 spans 14 amino acids. The V gene's germline CDR1 is SGHTA and CDR2 FQGNSA. For the CDR3, the DNA is TGTGCCAACAGCTTAGGGGCAGGACGATACGAGCAGTACTTC. This translates into CANSLGAGRYEQYF.

J is TRBJ1-1 and V is TRBV5-5; TRBD1 might be the D (5 bases). The CDR3 has 14 residues. The germline CDR1 and CDR2 sequences are SGHKS and YYEKEE (reference sequence). The germline V and J ends were trimmed by 0 bases and 4 bases, with 10 bases remaining between them. The CDR3, as DNA: TGTGCCAGCAGCTTGGACGGGGGGAGCACTGAAGCTTTCTTT. It translates to CASSLDGGSTEAFF.

The chain recombines TRBV20-1 with TRBJ2-1; 8 positions agree with TRBD2. This CDR3 has 16 amino acids. Germline values: CDR1 DFQATT, CDR2 SNEGSKA (reference sequence). V was pared by 5 bases and J by 1 base, with 10 bases of the junction left unmatched. Here the CDR3 reads CSAEAFAGGSYNEQFF. In DNA form, the CDR3 reads TGCAGTGCTGAAGCTTTTGCGGGAGGATCCTACAATGAGCAGTTCTTC.

The chain carries TRBV27 and TRBJ2-3; 9 bases agree with TRBD2. CDR1 MNHEY and CDR2 SMNVEV come from the germline V gene (reference sequence). The ends lost 5 bases at V and 3 bases at J; junction bases unmatched: 6. The CDR3 totals 15 residues. The chain's CDR3 is CASSLAGRVTDTQYF. CDR3 nucleotide sequence: TGTGCCAGCAGTCTAGCGGGAAGGGTGACAGATACGCAGTATTTT.

The chain carries TRBV7-3 and TRBJ2-1; no reliable D call. The V gene's germline CDR1 is SGHTA and CDR2 FQGTGA. V dropped 6 bases and J dropped 11 bases, with 20 bases sitting between them. The CDR3 is made up of 14 amino acids. CDR3 nucleotides: TGTGCCAGCAGTCCATCTTCGGCGAGCGTTAAGCAGTTCTTC. Protein sequence: CASSPSSASVKQFF.